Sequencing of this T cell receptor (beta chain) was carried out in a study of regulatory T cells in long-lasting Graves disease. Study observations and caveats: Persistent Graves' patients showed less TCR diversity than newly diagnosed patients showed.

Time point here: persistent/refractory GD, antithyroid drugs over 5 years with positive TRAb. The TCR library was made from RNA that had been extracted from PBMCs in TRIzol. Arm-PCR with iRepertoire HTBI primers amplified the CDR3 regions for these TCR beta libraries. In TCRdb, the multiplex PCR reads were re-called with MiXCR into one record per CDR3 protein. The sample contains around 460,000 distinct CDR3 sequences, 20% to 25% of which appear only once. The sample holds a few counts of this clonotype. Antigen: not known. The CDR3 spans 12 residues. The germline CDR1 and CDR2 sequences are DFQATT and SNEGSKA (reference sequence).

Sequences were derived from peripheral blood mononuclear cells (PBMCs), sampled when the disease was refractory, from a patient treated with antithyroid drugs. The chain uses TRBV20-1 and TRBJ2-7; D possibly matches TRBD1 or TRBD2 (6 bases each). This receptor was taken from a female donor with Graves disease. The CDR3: CNEQGGGYEQYF. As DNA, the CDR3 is TGCAATGAACAGGGAGGAGGCTACGAGCAGTACTTC.